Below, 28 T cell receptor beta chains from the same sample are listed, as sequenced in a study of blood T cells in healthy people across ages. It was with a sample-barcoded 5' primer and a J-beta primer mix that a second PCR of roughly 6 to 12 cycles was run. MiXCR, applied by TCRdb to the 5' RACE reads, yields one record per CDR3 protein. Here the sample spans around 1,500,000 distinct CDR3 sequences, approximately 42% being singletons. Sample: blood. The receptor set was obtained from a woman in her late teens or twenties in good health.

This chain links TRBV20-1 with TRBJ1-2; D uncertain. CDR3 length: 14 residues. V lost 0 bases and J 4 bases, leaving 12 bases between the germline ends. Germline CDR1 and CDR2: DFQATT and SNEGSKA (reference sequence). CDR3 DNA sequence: TGCAGTGCTAGAGAGGCGGGAACCACCTATGGCTACACCTTC. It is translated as CSAREAGTTYGYTF.

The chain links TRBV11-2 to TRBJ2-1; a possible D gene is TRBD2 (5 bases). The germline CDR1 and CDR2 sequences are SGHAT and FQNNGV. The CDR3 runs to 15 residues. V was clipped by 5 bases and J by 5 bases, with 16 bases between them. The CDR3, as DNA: TGTGCCAGCAGCCCCACCGTGGGAGTAAACAATGAGCAGTTCTTC. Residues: CASSPTVGVNNEQFF.

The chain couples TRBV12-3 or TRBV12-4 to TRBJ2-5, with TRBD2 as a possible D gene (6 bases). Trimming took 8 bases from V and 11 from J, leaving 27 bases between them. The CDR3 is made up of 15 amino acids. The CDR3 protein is CASAAGPPEYNEQYF. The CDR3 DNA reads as TGTGCCAGCGCAGCGGGTCCGCCCGAATACAATGAGCAGTACTTC.

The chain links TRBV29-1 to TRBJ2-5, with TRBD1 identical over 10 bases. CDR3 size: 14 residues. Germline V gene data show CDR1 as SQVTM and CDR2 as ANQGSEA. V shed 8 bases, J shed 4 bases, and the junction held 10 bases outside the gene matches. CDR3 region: CSSEDRGSGETQYF. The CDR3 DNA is TGCAGCTCCGAGGACAGGGGGTCAGGAGAGACCCAGTACTTC.

This CDR3 reads CAISLGGGVGNQPQHF. DNA for the CDR3: TGTGCCATCTCCCTCGGGGGGGGCGTAGGGAATCAGCCCCAGCATTTT. V and J are TRBV28 and TRBJ1-5, with D perhaps TRBD1 (6 bases). V was pared by 10 bases and J by 4 bases, with 23 bases between. The V gene's germline CDR1 is MDHEN and CDR2 SYDVKM. The CDR3 consists of 16 residues. Combining the CDR3 with reference TRBV28 and TRBJ1-5 gives the whole variable domain DVKVTQSSRYLVKRTGEKVFLECVQDMDHENMFWYRQDPGLGLRLIYFSYDVKMKEKGDIPEGYSVSREKKERFSLILESASTNQTSMYLCAISLGGGVGNQPQHFGDGTRLSIL.

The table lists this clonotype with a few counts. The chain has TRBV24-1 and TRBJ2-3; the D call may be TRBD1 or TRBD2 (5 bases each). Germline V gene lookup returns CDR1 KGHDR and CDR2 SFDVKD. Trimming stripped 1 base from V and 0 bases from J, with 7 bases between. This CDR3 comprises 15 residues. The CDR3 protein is CATSDFRESTDTQYF. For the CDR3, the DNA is TGTGCCACCAGTGATTTCAGGGAGAGCACAGATACGCAGTATTTT.

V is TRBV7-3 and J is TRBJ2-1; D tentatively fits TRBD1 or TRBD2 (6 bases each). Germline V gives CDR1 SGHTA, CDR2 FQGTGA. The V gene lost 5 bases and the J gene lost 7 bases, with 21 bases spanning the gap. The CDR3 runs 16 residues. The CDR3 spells CASSHQLAGVGNEQFF. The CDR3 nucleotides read TGTGCCAGCAGCCACCAACTAGCAGGGGTCGGGAATGAGCAGTTCTTC.

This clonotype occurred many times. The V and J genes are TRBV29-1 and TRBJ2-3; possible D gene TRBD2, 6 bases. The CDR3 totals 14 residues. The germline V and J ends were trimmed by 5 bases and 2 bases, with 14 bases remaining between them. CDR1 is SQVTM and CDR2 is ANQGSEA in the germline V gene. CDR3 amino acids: CSVSSSESTDTQYF. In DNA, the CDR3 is TGCAGCGTTTCCTCTAGCGAATCCACAGATACGCAGTATTTT.

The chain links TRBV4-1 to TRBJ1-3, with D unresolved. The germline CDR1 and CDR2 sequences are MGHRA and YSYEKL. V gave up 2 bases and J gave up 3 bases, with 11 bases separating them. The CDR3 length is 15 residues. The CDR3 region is CASSQSGVYGNTIYF. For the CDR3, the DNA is TGCGCCAGCAGCCAATCGGGTGTTTATGGAAACACCATATATTTT.

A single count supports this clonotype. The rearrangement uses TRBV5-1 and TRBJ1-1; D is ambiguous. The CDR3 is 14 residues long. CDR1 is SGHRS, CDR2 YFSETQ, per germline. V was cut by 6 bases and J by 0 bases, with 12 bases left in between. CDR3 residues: CASTQDALNTEAFF. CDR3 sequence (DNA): TGCGCCAGCACCCAAGACGCTTTGAACACTGAAGCTTTCTTT.

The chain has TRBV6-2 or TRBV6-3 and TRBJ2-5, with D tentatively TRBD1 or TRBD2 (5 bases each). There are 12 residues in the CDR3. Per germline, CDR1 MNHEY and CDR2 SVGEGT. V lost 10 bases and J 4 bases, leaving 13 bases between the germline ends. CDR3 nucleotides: TGTGCCATCGGGACGGCGGCAGAGACCCAGTACTTC. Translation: CAIGTAAETQYF.

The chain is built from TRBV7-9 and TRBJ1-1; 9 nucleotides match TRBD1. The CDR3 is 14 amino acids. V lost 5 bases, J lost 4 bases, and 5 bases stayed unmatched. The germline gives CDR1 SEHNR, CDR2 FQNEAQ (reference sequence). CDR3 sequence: CASSPQGAITEAFF. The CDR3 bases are TGTGCCAGCAGCCCACAGGGGGCTATCACTGAAGCTTTCTTT. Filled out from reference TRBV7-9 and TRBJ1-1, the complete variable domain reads DTGVSQNPRHKITKRGQNVTFRCDPISEHNRLYWYRQTLGQGPEFLTYFQNEAQLEKSRLLSDRFSAERPKGSFSTLEIQRTEQGDSAMYLCASSPQGAITEAFFGQGTRLTVV.

The CDR3 sequence is CASSLRDINYGYTF. The CDR3, as DNA: TGTGCCAGCAGCCTTAGGGACATTAACTATGGCTACACCTTC. V and J are TRBV7-9 and TRBJ1-2; tentative D call: TRBD1 (6 bases). The germline V gene encodes CDR1 SEHNR and CDR2 FQNEAQ (reference sequence). The CDR3 totals 14 residues. The V and J ends lost 5 bases and 1 base respectively, with 11 bases between them. Variable domain in full (rest from reference TRBV7-9 and TRBJ1-2): DTGVSQNPRHKITKRGQNVTFRCDPISEHNRLYWYRQTLGQGPEFLTYFQNEAQLEKSRLLSDRFSAERPKGSFSTLEIQRTEQGDSAMYLCASSLRDINYGYTFGSGTRLTVV.

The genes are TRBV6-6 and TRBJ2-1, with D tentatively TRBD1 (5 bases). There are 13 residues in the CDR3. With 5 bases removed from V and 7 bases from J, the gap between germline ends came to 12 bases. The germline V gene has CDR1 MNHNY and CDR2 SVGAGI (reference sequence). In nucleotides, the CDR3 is TGTGCCAGCAGTAGTGGACATAATAATGAGCAGTTCTTC. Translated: CASSSGHNNEQFF.

CDR3 amino acids: CAGDSWDTEAFF. The CDR3 DNA reads TGTGCCGGGGACTCGTGGGACACTGAAGCTTTCTTT. The chain is built from TRBV6-1 and TRBJ1-1; D possibly corresponds to TRBD1 (5 bases). The CDR3 extends over 12 amino acids. In germline, CDR1 is MNHNS, CDR2 SASEGT. Trimming pared 11 bases from V and 3 bases from J, leaving 13 bases between.

The CDR3 loop reads CSVEGFLTLDTQYF. Written as DNA, the CDR3 is TGCAGCGTTGAAGGGTTCCTCACATTAGATACGCAGTATTTT. The V gene is TRBV29-1, the J gene TRBJ2-3, with no clear D. CDR3 length: 14 residues. From germline, CDR1 is SQVTM and CDR2 ANQGSEA. With 1 base removed from V and 5 bases from J, the gap between germline ends came to 13 bases.

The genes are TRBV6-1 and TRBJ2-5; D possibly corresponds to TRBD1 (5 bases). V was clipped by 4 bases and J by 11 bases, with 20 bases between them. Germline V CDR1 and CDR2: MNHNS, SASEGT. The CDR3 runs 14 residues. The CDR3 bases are TGTGCCAGCAGTGTGAACGGACACTCGGATGAGCAGTACTTC. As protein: CASSVNGHSDEQYF.

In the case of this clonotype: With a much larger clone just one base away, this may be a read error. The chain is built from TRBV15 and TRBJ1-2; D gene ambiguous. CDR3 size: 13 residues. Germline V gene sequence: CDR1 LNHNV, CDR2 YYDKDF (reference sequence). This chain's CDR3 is CAASPEPNYGYTF. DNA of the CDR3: TGTGCCGCCAGCCCAGAACCTAACTATGGCTACACCTTC.

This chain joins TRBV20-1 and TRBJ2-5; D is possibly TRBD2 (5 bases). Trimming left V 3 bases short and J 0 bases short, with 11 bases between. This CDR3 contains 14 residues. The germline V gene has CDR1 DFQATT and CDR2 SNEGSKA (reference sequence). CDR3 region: CSASTLGDQETQYF. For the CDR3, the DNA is TGCAGTGCTAGTACCCTCGGGGACCAAGAGACCCAGTACTTC.

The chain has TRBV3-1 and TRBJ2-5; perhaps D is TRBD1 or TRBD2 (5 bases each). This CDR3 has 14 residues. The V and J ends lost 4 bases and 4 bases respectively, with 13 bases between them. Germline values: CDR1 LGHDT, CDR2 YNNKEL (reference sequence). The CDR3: CASSPRGAGETQYF. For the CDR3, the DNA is TGTGCCAGCAGCCCCCGGGGCGCGGGAGAGACCCAGTACTTC.

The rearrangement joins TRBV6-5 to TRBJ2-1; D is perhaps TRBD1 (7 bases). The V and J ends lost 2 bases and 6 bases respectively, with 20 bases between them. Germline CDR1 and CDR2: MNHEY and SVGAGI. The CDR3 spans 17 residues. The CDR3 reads CASSYGAGGTVLNEQFF. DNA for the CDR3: TGTGCCAGCAGTTACGGAGCGGGTGGGACAGTCCTCAATGAGCAGTTCTTC.

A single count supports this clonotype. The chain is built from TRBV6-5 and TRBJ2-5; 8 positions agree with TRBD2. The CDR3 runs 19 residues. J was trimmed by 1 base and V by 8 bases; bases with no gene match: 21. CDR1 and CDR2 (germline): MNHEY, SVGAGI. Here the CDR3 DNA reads TGTGCCAGCCGTTCCGTCCAGCGGGGGCCCGACCTCCCCCAAGAGACCCAGTACTTC. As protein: CASRSVQRGPDLPQETQYF.

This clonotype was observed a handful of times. CDR3 DNA: TGCGCCAGCAGCCAAGGGGGGGGTTCCGGGAGTATGGATACGCAGTATTTT. This sequence encodes CASSQGGGSGSMDTQYF. The V gene is TRBV4-1, the J gene TRBJ2-3; 7 bases are a match to TRBD2. Germline V gene lookup returns CDR1 MGHRA and CDR2 YSYEKL. Losses at the gene ends were 1 base for V and 6 bases for J; bases not matched to a gene: 13. CDR3 length equals 17 residues.

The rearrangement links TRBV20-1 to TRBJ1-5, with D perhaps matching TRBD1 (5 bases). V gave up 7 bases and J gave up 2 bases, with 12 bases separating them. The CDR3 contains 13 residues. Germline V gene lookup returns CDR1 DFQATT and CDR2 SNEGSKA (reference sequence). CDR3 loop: CSVGAVGNQPQHF. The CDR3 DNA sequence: TGCAGTGTTGGGGCCGTTGGCAATCAGCCCCAGCATTTT.

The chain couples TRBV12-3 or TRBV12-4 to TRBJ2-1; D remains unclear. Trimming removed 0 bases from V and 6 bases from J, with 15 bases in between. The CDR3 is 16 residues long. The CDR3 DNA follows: TGTGCCAGCAGTTTAGCGGGCGCCCGACTGTTCAATGAGCAGTTCTTC. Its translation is CASSLAGARLFNEQFF.

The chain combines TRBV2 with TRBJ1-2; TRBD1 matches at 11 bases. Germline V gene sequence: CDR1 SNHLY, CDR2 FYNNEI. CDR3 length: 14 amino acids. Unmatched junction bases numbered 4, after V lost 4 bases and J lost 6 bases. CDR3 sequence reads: CASSGMGQGDGYTF. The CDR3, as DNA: TGTGCCAGCAGTGGAATGGGACAGGGGGATGGCTACACCTTC.

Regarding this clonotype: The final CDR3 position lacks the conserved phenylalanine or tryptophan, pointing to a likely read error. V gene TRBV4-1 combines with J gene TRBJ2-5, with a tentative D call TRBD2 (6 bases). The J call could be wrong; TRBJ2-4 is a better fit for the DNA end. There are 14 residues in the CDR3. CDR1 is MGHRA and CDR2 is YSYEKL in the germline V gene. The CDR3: CASSQEGLSNIQYL. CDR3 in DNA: TGCGCCAGCAGCCAAGAGGGACTGTCCAACATTCAGTACTTA.

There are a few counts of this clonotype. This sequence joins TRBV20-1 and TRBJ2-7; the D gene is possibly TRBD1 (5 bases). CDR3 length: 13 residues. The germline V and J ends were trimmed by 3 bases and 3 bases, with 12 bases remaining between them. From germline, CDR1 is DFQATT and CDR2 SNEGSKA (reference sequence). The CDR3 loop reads CSASRGAYYEQYF. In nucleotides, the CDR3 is TGCAGTGCTAGTAGGGGCGCCTACTACGAGCAGTACTTC.